Shown below are 22 T cell receptor beta chains from a single sample sequenced in a study of CD8+ T cells in alopecia areata. As the sequencing template, cDNA was produced by extracting RNA and reverse transcribing it. Produced via immunoSEQ multiplex PCR; TCRdb's table is partial and in-frame only. The sample yields about 130,000 clones, over 50% seen once. The specimen was CD4+ T cells sorted from blood, collected at week 0. These receptor sequences come from a human donor with alopecia areata.

CDR3 sequence: CASSLDGGGVRNIQYF. As DNA, the CDR3 is TGTGCCAGCAGCTTAGATGGAGGGGGCGTAAGAAACATTCAGTACTTC. J is TRBJ2-4 and V is TRBV7-9; maybe TRBD1 (7 bases). The CDR3 has 16 amino acids. From germline, CDR1 is SEHNR and CDR2 FQNEAQ (reference sequence). The V end was cut by 1 base, the J end by 6 bases, with 16 bases between. Looking up the rest from reference TRBV7-9 and TRBJ2-4 gives the full variable domain: DTGVSQNPRHKITKRGQNVTFRCDPISEHNRLYWYRQTLGQGPEFLTYFQNEAQLEKSRLLSDRFSAERPKGSFSTLEIQRTEQGDSAMYLCASSLDGGGVRNIQYFGAGTRLSVL.

This chain connects TRBV10-2 to TRBJ2-2, with a possible D match to TRBD2 (6 bases). CDR1 and CDR2 (germline): WSHSY, SAAADI. Between the trimmed V and J ends, which lost 0 bases and 4 bases, there was a span of 12 bases. The CDR3 length is 16 residues. The CDR3 here is CASSESGGLGTGELFF. DNA for the CDR3: TGCGCCAGCAGTGAGTCTGGAGGGCTTGGCACCGGGGAGCTGTTTTTT.

This clone was seen a handful of times. The rearrangement uses TRBV4-3 and TRBJ2-1; D gene ambiguous. The germline V and J ends were trimmed by 0 bases and 8 bases, with 14 bases remaining between them. Germline-derived CDR1 and CDR2 are LGHNA and YSLEER. The CDR3 consists of 15 residues. In nucleotides, the CDR3 is TGCGCCAGCAGCCAAGATAATCGAGTGGACCATGAGCAGTTCTTC. Protein product: CASSQDNRVDHEQFF.

This clone was counted between two and nine times. The chain joins TRBV29-1 to TRBJ2-1; 8 positions agree with TRBD1. Trimming cost V 2 bases and J 6 bases; bases outside gene matches: 6. The germline gives CDR1 SQVTM, CDR2 ANQGSEA. CDR3 length: 14 residues. CDR3 sequence: CSVEHRGDANEQFF. In nucleotides, the CDR3 is TGCAGCGTTGAACACAGGGGGGACGCCAATGAGCAGTTCTTC.

The rearrangement uses TRBV4-3 and TRBJ1-3; no firm D call. The CDR3 contains 13 residues. Germline CDR1 and CDR2: LGHNA and YSLEER. V was cut by 4 bases and J by 2 bases, with 6 bases left in between. CDR3 nucleotides: TGCGCCAGCAGCCCCAGAACTGGAAACACCATATATTTT. It encodes CASSPRTGNTIYF.

The V call is TRBV6-6, the J call TRBJ1-1; D possibly corresponds to TRBD1 (5 bases). The V gene's germline CDR1 is MNHNY and CDR2 SVGAGI (reference sequence). This CDR3 region has 16 residues. The V and J ends lost 2 bases and 2 bases respectively, with 15 bases between them. CDR3 nucleotides: TGTGCCAGCAGTTACGCGAGGGGCGCGTCAAACACTGAAGCTTTCTTT. Its translation: CASSYARGASNTEAFF.

The rearrangement joins TRBV4-1 to TRBJ2-2; 7 bases agree with TRBD1. The germline V gene has CDR1 MGHRA and CDR2 YSYEKL. J gave up 1 base and V 5 bases, and 4 bases lay outside the gene matches. This CDR3 is 15 amino acids long. The CDR3 nucleotides are TGCGCCAGCAGCATGGGACAGATGAACACCGGGGAGCTGTTTTTT. It is translated as CASSMGQMNTGELFF.

The rearrangement joins TRBV5-1 to TRBJ2-5; TRBD1 aligns across 9 bases. CDR1 and CDR2 from the germline V gene are SGHRS and YFSETQ. The CDR3 has 15 residues. Trimming cost V 4 bases and J 5 bases; bases outside gene matches: 9. The CDR3 DNA reads as TGCGCCAGCAGCCCCCCGGGACAGGGATCGGAGACCCAGTACTTC. It specifies CASSPPGQGSETQYF.

CDR3 coding DNA: TGTGCCAGCAGAAGGACTAGCGGGAGGTACAATGAGCAGTTCTTC. Translation: CASRRTSGRYNEQFF. The V call is TRBV2, the J call TRBJ2-1; 14 positions agree with TRBD2. Germline CDR1 is SNHLY and CDR2 is FYNNEI. After removal of 6 bases from V and 4 bases from J, the junction contained 2 bases not matched to a gene. The CDR3 consists of 15 residues.

V usage is TRBV9 and J usage is TRBJ2-1; TRBD2 aligns across 7 bases. In germline, CDR1 is SGDLS, CDR2 YYNGEE. The CDR3 covers 14 residues. J gave up 8 bases and V 4 bases, and 9 bases lay outside the gene matches. This CDR3 is CASSLTIAGDEQFF. DNA of the CDR3: TGTGCCAGCAGCCTTACGATCGCGGGGGATGAGCAGTTCTTC.

This chain uses TRBV27 with TRBJ2-3; D not resolved. This CDR3 is 13 amino acids long. Germline V CDR1 and CDR2: MNHEY, SMNVEV (reference sequence). V dropped 2 bases and J dropped 9 bases, with 12 bases sitting between them. The CDR3 here is CASSLDGQGTQYF. The CDR3 coding sequence is TGTGCCAGCAGTTTAGATGGCCAAGGGACGCAGTATTTT.

The chain combines TRBV4-1 with TRBJ1-5; 8 bases are shared with TRBD1. The ends lost 3 bases at V and 4 bases at J; junction bases unmatched: 2. CDR1 is MGHRA, CDR2 YSYEKL, per germline. This CDR3 has 14 amino acids. CDR3 amino acids: CASSQTGVNQPQHF. The CDR3 DNA reads as TGCGCCAGCAGCCAGACAGGGGTGAATCAGCCCCAGCATTTT.

The CDR3 spells CASSLAQKDSPLHF. As DNA, the CDR3 is TGTGCCAGCAGCTTAGCACAGAAGGATTCACCCCTCCACTTT. The V call is TRBV7-9, the J call TRBJ1-6, with unresolved D. The CDR3 contains 14 residues. V was clipped by 0 bases and J by 8 bases, with 8 bases between them. CDR1 SEHNR and CDR2 FQNEAQ come from the germline V gene (reference sequence).

As DNA, the CDR3 is TGTGCCAGTAGTGCCCGAAGTGGTGAAAAACTGTTTTTT. Translated: CASSARSGEKLFF. The chain recombines TRBV19 with TRBJ1-4; the D is unclear. The CDR3 is made up of 13 amino acids. Germline values: CDR1 LNHDA, CDR2 SQIVND (reference sequence). V lost 5 bases and J 7 bases, leaving 11 bases between the germline ends.

Remarks on this clone: A junction boundary mismatches the germline segment, possibly from a read error. The chain is built from TRBV20-1 and TRBJ2-5, with TRBD2 as a possible D gene (6 bases). The CDR3 has 10 residues. The germline gives CDR1 DFQATT, CDR2 SNEGSKA (reference sequence). CDR3 nucleotides: TGCAGTGCTAGAGAGGGTGGGGGGAACTTC. It translates to CSAREGGGNF.

This clone was seen a handful of times. The V and J genes are TRBV5-1 and TRBJ1-1; no firm D call. Trimming removed 5 bases at V and 7 bases at J, with 15 bases between. CDR1 and CDR2 (germline): SGHRS, YFSETQ. The CDR3 is made up of 13 amino acids. The CDR3 bases are TGCGCCAGCAGATTTGATTCGACCGGTGAAGCTTTCTTT. This codes for CASRFDSTGEAFF.

V usage is TRBV4-3 and J usage is TRBJ2-7; TRBD2 might be the D (6 bases). V was clipped by 4 bases and J by 4 bases, with 32 bases between them. The germline V gene encodes CDR1 LGHNA and CDR2 YSLEER. CDR3 length equals 20 residues. The CDR3 DNA reads as TGCGCCAGCAGCCGAGAACTGATTACCCGGGACTTCGTCGGAATATACGAGCAGTACTTC. Its translation: CASSRELITRDFVGIYEQYF.

The chain couples TRBV30 to TRBJ2-7, with 7 bases aligning to TRBD1. Germline CDR1 reads GTSNPN; CDR2 reads SVGIG (reference sequence). Germline trimming cut 5 bases from V and 1 base from J; bases unmatched to any gene: 8. The CDR3 loop spans 14 amino acids. DNA for the CDR3: TGTGCCTGGGAACGGGGACAGTCATCCTACGAGCAGTACTTC. Residues: CAWERGQSSYEQYF.

The chain joins TRBV30 to TRBJ1-1; tentatively, D is TRBD1 (5 bases). Germline V gives CDR1 GTSNPN, CDR2 SVGIG (reference sequence). V shed 3 bases and J shed 7 bases, with 12 bases lying between them. CDR3 length equals 12 residues. Here the CDR3 reads CAWSRDEGEAFF. The CDR3 coding sequence is TGTGCCTGGAGCAGGGATGAAGGTGAAGCTTTCTTT. Complete variable domain (other parts from reference TRBV30 and TRBJ1-1): SQTIHQWPATLVQPVGSPLSLECTVEGTSNPNLYWYRQAAGRGLQLLFYSVGIGQISSEVPQNLSASRPQDRQFILSSKKLLLSDSGFYLCAWSRDEGEAFFGQGTRLTVV.

This clone has only a few counts. The rearrangement uses TRBV6-6 and TRBJ2-7; D ambiguous. The V end lost 2 bases, the J end lost 3 bases, and 14 bases lay between the germline ends. Germline CDR1 and CDR2: MNHNY and SVGAGI (reference sequence). The CDR3 is made up of 15 amino acids. In nucleotides, the CDR3 is TGTGCCAGCAGTTACAAACAGCTCGTCGACTACGAGCAGTACTTC. It encodes CASSYKQLVDYEQYF.

CDR3 bases: TGTGCCAGCAGTTCCCCGGGACAGTACACTGAAGCTTTCTTT. Its protein product is CASSSPGQYTEAFF. V usage is TRBV27 and J usage is TRBJ1-1, with TRBD1 matching over 7 bases. From germline, CDR1 is MNHEY and CDR2 SMNVEV (reference sequence). The length of the CDR3 is 14 residues. V shed 4 bases, J shed 3 bases, and the junction held 5 bases outside the gene matches.

CDR3 amino acids: CASSKGLDQETQYF. CDR3 nucleotide sequence: TGTGCCAGCAGCAAGGGACTGGATCAAGAGACCCAGTACTTC. The chain carries TRBV5-6 and TRBJ2-5; weak D call: TRBD2 (6 bases). Germline loops: CDR1 SGHDT, CDR2 YYEEEE. The CDR3 totals 14 residues. The V gene lost 4 bases and the J gene lost 2 bases, with 12 bases spanning the gap.